These T cell receptor beta chains were read from a single sample in a study of OX40 agonist ivuxolimab in advanced cancers. TCRdb's copy holds only in-frame clones and misses some; the assay was immunoSEQ multiplex PCR. The sample holds roughly 40,000 clones, around nine tenths seen once. The sample in question was CD4+ or CD8+ T cells sorted from blood, obtained in a trial of the OX40 agonist ivuxolimab. These receptors were taken from an adult with an advanced solid tumor such as melanoma, head and neck, liver or kidney cancer. CDR3s include the opening cysteine and the closing phenylalanine or tryptophan. D genes are given only for firm matches. Part of the rows lack a size; the others show once, few, many or a class for expanded clones.

abundance: few
d_gene: TRBD1
j_gene: TRBJ1-6
v_gene: TRBV5-8
CDR3nt: TGTGCCAGCAGCTTTTTCGTAGGGACAGCCAATTCACCCCTCCACTTT
CDR3aa: CASSFFVGTANSPLHF

abundance: once
d_gene: -
j_gene: TRBJ2-7
v_gene: TRBV5-1
CDR3nt: TGCGCCAGCAGCTTGTCTGGCGGATCCTACGAGCAGTACTTC
CDR3aa: CASSLSGGSYEQYF

abundance: -
d_gene: -
j_gene: TRBJ1-1
v_gene: TRBV19
CDR3nt: TGTGCCAGTAGTATAGTAGGGACACTGAACACTGAAGCTTTCTTT
CDR3aa: CASSIVGTLNTEAFF

abundance: -
d_gene: -
j_gene: TRBJ2-7
v_gene: TRBV7-2
CDR3nt: TGTGCCAGCAGCTTATACCCCGGGCTCTCCTACGAGCAGTACTTC
CDR3aa: CASSLYPGLSYEQYF

abundance: -
d_gene: -
j_gene: TRBJ1-4
v_gene: TRBV7-9
CDR3nt: TGTGCCAGCAGCCCCCCGAGTCGGAATGAAAAACTGTTTTTT
CDR3aa: CASSPPSRNEKLFF

abundance: -
d_gene: -
j_gene: TRBJ1-1
v_gene: TRBV5-6
CDR3nt: TGTGCCAGCAGCCTGGGGTTGGGCACTGAAGCTTTCTTT
CDR3aa: CASSLGLGTEAFF

abundance: -
d_gene: TRBD2
j_gene: TRBJ2-1
v_gene: TRBV7-9
CDR3nt: TGTGCCAGCAGCACTAGCGGGGCTTACAATGAGCAGTTCTTC
CDR3aa: CASSTSGAYNEQFF

abundance: -
d_gene: TRBD1
j_gene: TRBJ1-4
v_gene: TRBV6-1
CDR3nt: TGTGCCAGCAGTGAAGTAATGAGACAGGGGGCCCGAGAAAAACTGTTTTTT
CDR3aa: CASSEVMRQGAREKLFF

abundance: -
d_gene: -
j_gene: TRBJ2-7
v_gene: TRBV10-2
CDR3nt: TGCGCCAGCAGTGAGTCGGCCCTAGCCCTCTACGAGCAGTACTTC
CDR3aa: CASSESALALYEQYF

abundance: once
d_gene: TRBD1
j_gene: TRBJ1-1
v_gene: TRBV7-6
CDR3nt: TGTGCCAGCAGCTTCCAGGGGGACGATGGGGCTTTCTTT
CDR3aa: CASSFQGDDGAFF

abundance: -
d_gene: -
j_gene: TRBJ1-2
v_gene: TRBV7-9
CDR3nt: TGTGCCAGCAGTTTTGATAGGGTCCCTCCCTATGGCTACACCTTC
CDR3aa: CASSFDRVPPYGYTF

abundance: -
d_gene: -
j_gene: TRBJ2-1
v_gene: TRBV7-9
CDR3nt: TGTGCCAGCAGCAAAGACACATACAATGAGCAGTTCTTC
CDR3aa: CASSKDTYNEQFF

abundance: -
d_gene: TRBD2
j_gene: TRBJ2-7
v_gene: TRBV27
CDR3nt: TGTGCCAGCAGTTCCATTGGTAGCGGGACCTACGAGCAGTACTTC
CDR3aa: CASSSIGSGTYEQYF

abundance: -
d_gene: -
j_gene: TRBJ2-7
v_gene: TRBV7-9
CDR3nt: TGTGCCAGCAGTAATTCCAGAACAACCTACGAGCAGTACTTC
CDR3aa: CASSNSRTTYEQYF

abundance: -
d_gene: TRBD1
j_gene: TRBJ2-2
v_gene: TRBV7-6
CDR3nt: TGTGCCAGCAGCTTAAACGGGGGACAGGGAAACACCGGGGAGCTGTTTTTT
CDR3aa: CASSLNGGQGNTGELFF

abundance: -
d_gene: TRBD2
j_gene: TRBJ2-5
v_gene: TRBV28
CDR3nt: TGTGCCAGCAGCAGCAACCCGGGACTAGCGGGGGATCATAGGGAGACCCAGTACTTC
CDR3aa: CASSSNPGLAGDHRETQYF

abundance: -
d_gene: TRBD2
j_gene: TRBJ2-3
v_gene: TRBV14
CDR3nt: TGTGCCAGCAGTCCAGCGGGAGGGCCGGGACACACAGATACGCAGTATTTT
CDR3aa: CASSPAGGPGHTDTQYF

abundance: -
d_gene: -
j_gene: TRBJ2-7
v_gene: TRBV7-9
CDR3nt: TGTGCCAGCAGCTTAGGCGGAGGAAGCATCCTCTACGAGCAGTACTTC
CDR3aa: CASSLGGGSILYEQYF

abundance: few
d_gene: -
j_gene: TRBJ1-1
v_gene: TRBV10-2
CDR3nt: TGCGCCAGCAATGGGGGGGGTTACACTGAAGCTTTCTTT
CDR3aa: CASNGGGYTEAFF

abundance: -
d_gene: TRBD2
j_gene: TRBJ2-1
v_gene: TRBV28
CDR3nt: TGTGCCAGCAGTTTACCTAGCGGGGGAAGCTCCTACAATGAGCAGTTCTTC
CDR3aa: CASSLPSGGSSYNEQFF

abundance: -
d_gene: TRBD1
j_gene: TRBJ2-7
v_gene: TRBV5-4
CDR3nt: TGTGCCAGCAGGACGGAGAGGGACAGCAACTACGAGCAGTACTTC
CDR3aa: CASRTERDSNYEQYF

abundance: -
d_gene: -
j_gene: TRBJ2-2
v_gene: TRBV5-1
CDR3nt: TGCGCCAGCAGCTGGACAGCCGAAAAGACCGGGGAGCTGTTTTTT
CDR3aa: CASSWTAEKTGELFF

abundance: -
d_gene: -
j_gene: TRBJ1-2
v_gene: TRBV5-5
CDR3nt: TGTGCCAGCAGCCCGGGCCTCAGGGAGTACACCTTC
CDR3aa: CASSPGLREYTF

abundance: -
d_gene: -
j_gene: TRBJ1-2
v_gene: TRBV7-9
CDR3nt: TGTGCCAGCACCCCCCCGACCGAAGCTAACTATGGCTACACCTTC
CDR3aa: CASTPPTEANYGYTF

abundance: -
d_gene: TRBD2
j_gene: TRBJ2-7
v_gene: TRBV5-1
CDR3nt: TGCGCCAGCAGCTTTAGCGGGGGGGCCTTGAATGAGCAGTACTTC
CDR3aa: CASSFSGGALNEQYF

abundance: -
d_gene: TRBD1
j_gene: TRBJ2-3
v_gene: TRBV27
CDR3nt: TGTGCCAGCAATCGCGGGACAGGGAGTGCGGATACGCAGTATTTT
CDR3aa: CASNRGTGSADTQYF

abundance: few
d_gene: TRBD1
j_gene: TRBJ1-1
v_gene: TRBV2
CDR3nt: TGTGCCAGCAGGGGACAGGGGATGAACACTGAAGCTTTCTTT
CDR3aa: CASRGQGMNTEAFF

abundance: -
d_gene: -
j_gene: TRBJ1-5
v_gene: TRBV6-5
CDR3nt: TGTGCCAGCAGACCCGACAGTTACAATCAGCCCCAGCATTTT
CDR3aa: CASRPDSYNQPQHF

abundance: -
d_gene: TRBD1
j_gene: TRBJ1-2
v_gene: TRBV2
CDR3nt: TGTGCCAGCAGTACAGGGGGAGGCTACACCTTC
CDR3aa: CASSTGGGYTF

abundance: -
d_gene: TRBD1
j_gene: TRBJ1-1
v_gene: TRBV5-1
CDR3nt: TGCGCCAGCAGCCACACAGGGGGGAACACTGAAGCTTTCTTT
CDR3aa: CASSHTGGNTEAFF

abundance: -
d_gene: -
j_gene: TRBJ1-5
v_gene: TRBV4-1
CDR3nt: TGCGCCAGCAGCCAAGGGTGGGGAACTACCAATCAGCCCCAGCATTTT
CDR3aa: CASSQGWGTTNQPQHF

abundance: -
d_gene: -
j_gene: TRBJ2-7
v_gene: TRBV20-1
CDR3nt: TGCAGTAGTTACGAGCAGTACTTC
CDR3aa: CSSYEQYF

abundance: once
d_gene: -
j_gene: TRBJ1-1
v_gene: TRBV4-3
CDR3nt: TGCGCCAGCAGCCAAGCGCAGGGAGGGATGAACACTGAAGCTTTCTTT
CDR3aa: CASSQAQGGMNTEAFF

abundance: -
d_gene: TRBD2
j_gene: TRBJ2-7
v_gene: TRBV6-6
CDR3nt: TGTGCCAGCGGCCTGAATCTAGCGGGAGGCCACGAGCAGTACTTC
CDR3aa: CASGLNLAGGHEQYF

abundance: -
d_gene: TRBD1
j_gene: TRBJ2-5
v_gene: TRBV28
CDR3nt: TGTGCCAGCAGTCCCGGACCGGGACAGGGGATGGAGACCCAGTACTTC
CDR3aa: CASSPGPGQGMETQYF

abundance: -
d_gene: TRBD2
j_gene: TRBJ2-1
v_gene: TRBV4-1
CDR3nt: TGCGCCAGCAGGGGCGAGCTAGCGGGAGTTAATGAGCAGTTCTTC
CDR3aa: CASRGELAGVNEQFF

abundance: -
d_gene: TRBD1
j_gene: TRBJ2-1
v_gene: TRBV4-1
CDR3nt: TGCGCCAGCAGACGTACAGGGGGGAATGAGCAGTTCTTC
CDR3aa: CASRRTGGNEQFF

abundance: -
d_gene: -
j_gene: TRBJ1-2
v_gene: TRBV7-9
CDR3nt: TGTGCCACCCTCTCCAGCAGGGGCTACACCTTC
CDR3aa: CATLSSRGYTF

abundance: -
d_gene: -
j_gene: TRBJ1-2
v_gene: TRBV4-1
CDR3nt: TGCGCCAGCAGCCAGGCGACAGTTAACTATGGCTACACCTTC
CDR3aa: CASSQATVNYGYTF

abundance: -
d_gene: -
j_gene: TRBJ1-3
v_gene: TRBV5-6
CDR3nt: TGTGCCAGCAGCTTGAATTCGGGGCCCGCTGGAAACACCATATATTTT
CDR3aa: CASSLNSGPAGNTIYF

abundance: -
d_gene: -
j_gene: TRBJ2-7
v_gene: TRBV6-5
CDR3nt: TGTGCCAGCAGTGGGGGCGGGGAGCAGTACTTC
CDR3aa: CASSGGGEQYF

abundance: -
d_gene: TRBD2
j_gene: TRBJ2-7
v_gene: TRBV28
CDR3nt: TGTGCCACCGCGCTCGGACTAGCGGGAGAGCAGTACTTC
CDR3aa: CATALGLAGEQYF

abundance: -
d_gene: -
j_gene: TRBJ2-1
v_gene: TRBV12-5
CDR3nt: TGTGCTAGTGGTTACTACAATGAGCAGTTCTTC
CDR3aa: CASGYYNEQFF

abundance: -
d_gene: -
j_gene: TRBJ2-7
v_gene: TRBV5-1
CDR3nt: TGCGCCAGCAGCGGATTCCCCGACAGGTCCCCCTACGAGCAGTACTTC
CDR3aa: CASSGFPDRSPYEQYF

abundance: once
d_gene: -
j_gene: TRBJ1-1
v_gene: TRBV27
CDR3nt: TGTGCCAGCAGTGTCAGGGGAAAGGTTGAAGCTTTCTTT
CDR3aa: CASSVRGKVEAFF

abundance: -
d_gene: TRBD2
j_gene: TRBJ2-1
v_gene: TRBV27
CDR3nt: TGTGCCAGCAGTTTGATAGCGGGAGAGCATCTCAATGAGCAGTTCTTC
CDR3aa: CASSLIAGEHLNEQFF

abundance: -
d_gene: TRBD2
j_gene: TRBJ2-1
v_gene: TRBV27
CDR3nt: TGTGCCAGCAGTCCAAGACTAGCGAACACCGACAATGAGCAGTTCTTC
CDR3aa: CASSPRLANTDNEQFF

abundance: -
d_gene: TRBD2
j_gene: TRBJ2-1
v_gene: TRBV5-1
CDR3nt: TGCGCCAGCAGCTACCCTACCGGGACTAGCGGGGATTACTACAATGAGCAGTTCTTC
CDR3aa: CASSYPTGTSGDYYNEQFF

abundance: -
d_gene: -
j_gene: TRBJ2-7
v_gene: TRBV6-5
CDR3nt: TGTGCCAGCAGTGATATACTAGGGAGCGAGCAGTACTTC
CDR3aa: CASSDILGSEQYF